These 4 T cell receptor beta chains were all obtained from the same sample, sequenced in a study of metastatic and nonmetastatic thyroid tumors. Thyroid surgery took place with no prior treatment in any patient. TCRdb reprocessed the PCR reads using MiXCR. The table records about 16,000 clones, about 25% of them present only once. The sequencing sample was made of adjacent normal tissue. The receptors originated from a female donor with papillary thyroid cancer or a benign thyroid nodule (not recorded which). Some clones in this sample may be carry-over from other donors' samples.

This clone was detected ten times or more. The chain joins TRBV10-2 to TRBJ2-7; D is ambiguous. The V gene lost 9 bases and the J gene lost 3 bases, with 15 bases spanning the gap. Germline-derived CDR1 and CDR2 are WSHSY and SAAADI. The CDR3 spans 13 residues. CDR3 loop: CASSKDKFYEQYF. As DNA, the CDR3 is TGCGCCAGTTCGAAAGACAAATTCTACGAGCAGTACTTC.

A word on this clone: One end of the junction fails to match germline, which may point to a read error. J is TRBJ1-2 and V is TRBV5-1; D perhaps matches TRBD1 (6 bases). The CDR3 totals 15 residues. The germline gives CDR1 SGHRS, CDR2 YFSETQ. The CDR3 protein is CASRTDSQTNHGYTF. CDR3 nucleotides: TGCGCCAGCAGGACGGACAGCCAAACTAACCATGGCTACACCTTC.

CDR3 amino acids: CASSLRMEQYF. CDR3 nucleotides: TGTGCCAGCAGCCTTCGGATGGAGCAGTACTTC. The genes are TRBV6-2 or TRBV6-3 and TRBJ2-7; D uncertain. The germline CDR1 and CDR2 sequences are MNHEY and SVGEGT. The ends were cut back, 6 bases at V and 7 bases at J, with 10 bases in the middle. The CDR3 sequence is 11 residues long.

The chain combines TRBV9 with TRBJ2-1, with TRBD1 identical over 9 bases. V trimming: 2 bases; J trimming: 4 bases; junction bases outside the gene matches: 7. The CDR3 spans 16 residues. Germline CDR1 is SGDLS and CDR2 is YYNGEE. The CDR3 loop is CASSVTPGQGYNEQFF. CDR3 DNA: TGTGCCAGCAGCGTGACCCCGGGACAGGGATACAATGAGCAGTTCTTC.